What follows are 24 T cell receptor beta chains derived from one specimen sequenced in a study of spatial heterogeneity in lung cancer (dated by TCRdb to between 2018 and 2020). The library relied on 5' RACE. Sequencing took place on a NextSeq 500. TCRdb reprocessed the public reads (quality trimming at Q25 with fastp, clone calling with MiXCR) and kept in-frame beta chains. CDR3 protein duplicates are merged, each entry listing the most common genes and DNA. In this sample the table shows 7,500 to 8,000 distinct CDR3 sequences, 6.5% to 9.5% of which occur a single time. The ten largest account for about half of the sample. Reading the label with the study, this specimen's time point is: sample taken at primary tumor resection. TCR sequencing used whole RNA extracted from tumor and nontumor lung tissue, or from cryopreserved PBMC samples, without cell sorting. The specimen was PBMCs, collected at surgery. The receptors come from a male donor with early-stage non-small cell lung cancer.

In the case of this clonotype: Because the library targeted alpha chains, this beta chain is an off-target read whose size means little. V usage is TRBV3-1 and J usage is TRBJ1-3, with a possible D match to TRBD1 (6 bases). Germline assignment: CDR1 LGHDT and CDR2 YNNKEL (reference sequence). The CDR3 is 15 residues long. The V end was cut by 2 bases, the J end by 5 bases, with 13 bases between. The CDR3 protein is CASSQTGSMRNTIYF. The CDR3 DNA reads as TGTGCCAGCAGCCAAACAGGGTCAATGAGAAACACCATATATTTT.

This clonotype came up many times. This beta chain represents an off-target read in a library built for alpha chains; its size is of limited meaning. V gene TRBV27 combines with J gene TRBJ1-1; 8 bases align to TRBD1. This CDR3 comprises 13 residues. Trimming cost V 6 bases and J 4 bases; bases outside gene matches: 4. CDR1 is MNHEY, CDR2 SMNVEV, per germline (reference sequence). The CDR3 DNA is TGTGCCAGCAGACCAACAGGGGGCACTGAAGCTTTCTTT. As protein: CASRPTGGTEAFF.

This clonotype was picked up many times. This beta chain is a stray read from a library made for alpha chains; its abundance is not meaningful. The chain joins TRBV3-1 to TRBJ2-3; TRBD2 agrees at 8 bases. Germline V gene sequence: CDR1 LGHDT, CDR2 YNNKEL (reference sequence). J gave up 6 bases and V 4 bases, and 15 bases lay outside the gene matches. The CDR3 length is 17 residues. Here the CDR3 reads CASSPWVRAGATDTQYF. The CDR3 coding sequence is TGTGCCAGCAGCCCCTGGGTTAGAGCGGGAGCAACTGATACGCAGTATTTT.

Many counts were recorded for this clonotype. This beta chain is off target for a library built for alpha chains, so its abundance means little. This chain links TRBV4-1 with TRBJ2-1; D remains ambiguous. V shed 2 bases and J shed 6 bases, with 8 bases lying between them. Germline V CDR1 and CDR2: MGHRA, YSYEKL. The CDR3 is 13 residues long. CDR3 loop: CASSQSRINEQFF. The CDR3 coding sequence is TGCGCCAGCAGCCAATCTAGAATCAATGAGCAGTTCTTC.

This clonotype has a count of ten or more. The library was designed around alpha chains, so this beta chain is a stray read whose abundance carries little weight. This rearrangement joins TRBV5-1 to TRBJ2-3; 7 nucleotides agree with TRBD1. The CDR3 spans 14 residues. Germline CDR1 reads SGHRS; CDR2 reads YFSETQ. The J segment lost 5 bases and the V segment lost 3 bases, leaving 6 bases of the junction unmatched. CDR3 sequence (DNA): TGCGCCAGCAGCTCAAAACAGGGGCTAGATACGCAGTATTTT. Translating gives CASSSKQGLDTQYF.

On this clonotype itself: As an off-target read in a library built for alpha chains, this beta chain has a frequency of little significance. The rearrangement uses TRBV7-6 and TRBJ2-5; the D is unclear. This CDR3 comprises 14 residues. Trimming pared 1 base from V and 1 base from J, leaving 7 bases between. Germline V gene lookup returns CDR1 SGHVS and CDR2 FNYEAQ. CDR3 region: CASSLEVLQETQYF. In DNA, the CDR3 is TGTGCCAGCAGCTTAGAGGTGCTCCAAGAGACCCAGTACTTC.

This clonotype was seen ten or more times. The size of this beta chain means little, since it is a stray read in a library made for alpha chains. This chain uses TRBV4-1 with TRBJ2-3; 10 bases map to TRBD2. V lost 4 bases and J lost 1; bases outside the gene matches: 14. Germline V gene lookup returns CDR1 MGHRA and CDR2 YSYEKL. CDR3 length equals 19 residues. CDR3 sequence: CASSPLAGNFGFGTDTQYF. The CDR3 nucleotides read TGCGCCAGCAGCCCACTAGCGGGAAATTTCGGTTTCGGCACAGATACGCAGTATTTT.

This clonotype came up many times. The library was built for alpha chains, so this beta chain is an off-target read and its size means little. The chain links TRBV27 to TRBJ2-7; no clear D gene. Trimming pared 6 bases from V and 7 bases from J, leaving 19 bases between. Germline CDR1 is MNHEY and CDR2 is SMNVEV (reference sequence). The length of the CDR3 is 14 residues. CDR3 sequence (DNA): TGTGCCAGCAGAGGGCAGGACGTGGTGGGGGAGCAGTACTTC. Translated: CASRGQDVVGEQYF.

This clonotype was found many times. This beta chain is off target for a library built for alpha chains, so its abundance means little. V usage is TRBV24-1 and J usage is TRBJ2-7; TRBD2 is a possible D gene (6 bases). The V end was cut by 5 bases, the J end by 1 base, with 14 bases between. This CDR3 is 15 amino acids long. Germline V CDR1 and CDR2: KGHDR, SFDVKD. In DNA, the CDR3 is TGTGCCACCAGTGCCGCGGGCGCGGGATCCTACGAGCAGTACTTC. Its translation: CATSAAGAGSYEQYF.

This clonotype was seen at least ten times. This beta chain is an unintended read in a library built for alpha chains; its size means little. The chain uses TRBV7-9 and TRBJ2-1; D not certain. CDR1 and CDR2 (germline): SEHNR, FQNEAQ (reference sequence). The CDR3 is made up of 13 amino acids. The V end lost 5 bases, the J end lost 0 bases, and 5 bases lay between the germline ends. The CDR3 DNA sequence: TGTGCCAGCAGCCAGAGCTCCTACAATGAGCAGTTCTTC. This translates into CASSQSSYNEQFF.

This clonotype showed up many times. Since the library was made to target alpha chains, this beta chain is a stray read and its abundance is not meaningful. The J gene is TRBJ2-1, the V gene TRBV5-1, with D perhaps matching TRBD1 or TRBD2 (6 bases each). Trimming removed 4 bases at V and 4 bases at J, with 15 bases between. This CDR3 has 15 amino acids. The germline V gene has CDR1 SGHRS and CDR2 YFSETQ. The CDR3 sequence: CASSGGLDNYNEQFF. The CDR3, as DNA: TGCGCCAGCAGCGGGGGGCTGGATAATTACAATGAGCAGTTCTTC.

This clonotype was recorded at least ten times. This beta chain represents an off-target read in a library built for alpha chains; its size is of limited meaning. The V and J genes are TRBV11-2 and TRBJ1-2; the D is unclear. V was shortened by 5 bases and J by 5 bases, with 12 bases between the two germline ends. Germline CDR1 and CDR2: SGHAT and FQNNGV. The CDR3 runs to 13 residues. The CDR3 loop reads CASSPSGPYGYTF. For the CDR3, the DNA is TGTGCCAGCAGCCCATCCGGGCCTTATGGCTACACCTTC.

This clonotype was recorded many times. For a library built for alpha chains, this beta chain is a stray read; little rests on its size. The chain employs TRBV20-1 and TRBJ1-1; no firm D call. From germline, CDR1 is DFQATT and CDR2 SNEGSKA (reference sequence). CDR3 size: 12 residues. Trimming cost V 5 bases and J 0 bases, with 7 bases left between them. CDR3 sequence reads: CSAAGMNTEAFF. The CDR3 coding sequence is TGCAGTGCTGCCGGGATGAACACTGAAGCTTTCTTT.

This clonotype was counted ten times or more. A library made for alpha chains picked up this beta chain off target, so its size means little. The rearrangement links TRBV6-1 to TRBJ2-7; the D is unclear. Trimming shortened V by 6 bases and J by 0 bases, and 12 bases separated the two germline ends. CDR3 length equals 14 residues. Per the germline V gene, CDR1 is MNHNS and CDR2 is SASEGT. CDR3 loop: CASRLDPSSYEQYF. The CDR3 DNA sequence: TGTGCCAGCAGACTGGATCCCAGCTCCTACGAGCAGTACTTC.

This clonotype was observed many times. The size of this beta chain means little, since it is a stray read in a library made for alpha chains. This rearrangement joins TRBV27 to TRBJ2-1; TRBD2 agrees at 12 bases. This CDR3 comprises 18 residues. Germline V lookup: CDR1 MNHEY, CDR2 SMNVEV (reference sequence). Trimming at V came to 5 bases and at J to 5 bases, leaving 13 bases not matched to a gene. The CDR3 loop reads CASSPPGLAGGWHNEQFF. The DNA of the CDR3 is TGTGCCAGCAGTCCGCCGGGACTAGCGGGCGGATGGCACAATGAGCAGTTCTTC.

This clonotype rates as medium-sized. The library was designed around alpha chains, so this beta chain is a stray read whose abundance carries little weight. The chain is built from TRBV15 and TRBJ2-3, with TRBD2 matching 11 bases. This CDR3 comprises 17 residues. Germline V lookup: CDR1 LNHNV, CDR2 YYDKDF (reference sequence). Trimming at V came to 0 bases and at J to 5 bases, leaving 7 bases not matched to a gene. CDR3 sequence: CATSRDGGGTSGDTQYF. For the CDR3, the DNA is TGTGCCACCAGCAGAGATGGGGGGGGGACTAGCGGAGATACGCAGTATTTT.

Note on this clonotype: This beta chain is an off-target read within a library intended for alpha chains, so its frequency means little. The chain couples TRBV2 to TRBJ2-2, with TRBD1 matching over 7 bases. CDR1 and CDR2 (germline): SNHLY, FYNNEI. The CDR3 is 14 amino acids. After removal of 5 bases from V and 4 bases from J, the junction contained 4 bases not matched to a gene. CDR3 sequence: CASSPQGTTGELFF. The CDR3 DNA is TGTGCCAGCAGTCCACAGGGGACCACCGGGGAGCTGTTTTTT.

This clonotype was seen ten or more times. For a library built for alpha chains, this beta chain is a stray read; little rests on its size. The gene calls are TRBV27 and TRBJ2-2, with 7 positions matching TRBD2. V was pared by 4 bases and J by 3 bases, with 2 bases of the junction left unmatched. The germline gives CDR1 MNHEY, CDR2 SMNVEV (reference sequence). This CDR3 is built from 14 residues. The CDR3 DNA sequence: TGTGCCAGCAGTTGGGGGGGACACACCGGGGAGCTGTTTTTT. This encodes CASSWGGHTGELFF.

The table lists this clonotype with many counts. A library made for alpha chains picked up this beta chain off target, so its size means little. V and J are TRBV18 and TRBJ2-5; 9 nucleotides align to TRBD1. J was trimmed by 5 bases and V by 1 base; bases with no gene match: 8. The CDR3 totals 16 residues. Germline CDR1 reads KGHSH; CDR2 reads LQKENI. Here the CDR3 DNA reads TGTGCCAGCTCACCACGAGACAGGGGGTATCGCGAGACCCAGTACTTC. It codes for CASSPRDRGYRETQYF. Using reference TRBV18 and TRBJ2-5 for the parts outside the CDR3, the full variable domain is NAGVMQNPRHLVRRRGQEARLRCSPMKGHSHVYWYRQLPEEGLKFMVYLQKENIIDESGMPKERFSAEFPKEGPSILRIQQVVRGDSAAYFCASSPRDRGYRETQYFGPGTRLLVL.

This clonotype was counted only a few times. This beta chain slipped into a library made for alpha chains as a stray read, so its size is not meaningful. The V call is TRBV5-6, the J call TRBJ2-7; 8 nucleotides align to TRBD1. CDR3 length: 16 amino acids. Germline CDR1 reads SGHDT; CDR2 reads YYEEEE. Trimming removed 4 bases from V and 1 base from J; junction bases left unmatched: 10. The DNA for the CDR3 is TGTGCCAGCAGCACTAGGGACAGGATGATGTCCTACGAGCAGTACTTC. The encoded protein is CASSTRDRMMSYEQYF.

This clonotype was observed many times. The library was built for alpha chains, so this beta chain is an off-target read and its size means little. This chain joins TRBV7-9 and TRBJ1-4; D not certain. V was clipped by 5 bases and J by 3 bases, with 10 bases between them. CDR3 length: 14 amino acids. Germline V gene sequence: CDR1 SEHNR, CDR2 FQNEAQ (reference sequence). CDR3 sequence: CASSPGRANEKLFF. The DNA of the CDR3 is TGTGCCAGCAGCCCAGGAAGAGCTAATGAAAAACTGTTTTTT.

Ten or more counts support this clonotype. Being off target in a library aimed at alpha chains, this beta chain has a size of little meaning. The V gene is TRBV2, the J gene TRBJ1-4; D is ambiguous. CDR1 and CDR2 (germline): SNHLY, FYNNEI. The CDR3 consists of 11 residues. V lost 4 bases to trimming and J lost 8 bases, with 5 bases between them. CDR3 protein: CASSVQEKLFF. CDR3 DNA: TGTGCCAGCAGTGTTCAAGAAAAACTGTTTTTT.

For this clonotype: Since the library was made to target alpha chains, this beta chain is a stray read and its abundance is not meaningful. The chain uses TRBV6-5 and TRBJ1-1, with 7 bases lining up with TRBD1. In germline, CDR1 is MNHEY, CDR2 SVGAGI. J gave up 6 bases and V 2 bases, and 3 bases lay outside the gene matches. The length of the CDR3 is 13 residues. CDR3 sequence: CASSYQGVAEAFF. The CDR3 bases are TGTGCCAGCAGTTACCAGGGGGTTGCTGAAGCTTTCTTT.

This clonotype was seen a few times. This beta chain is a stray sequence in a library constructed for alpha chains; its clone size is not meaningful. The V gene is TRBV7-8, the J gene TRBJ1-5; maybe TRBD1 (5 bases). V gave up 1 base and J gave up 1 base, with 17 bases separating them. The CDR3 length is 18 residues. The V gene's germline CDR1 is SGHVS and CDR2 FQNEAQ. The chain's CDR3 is CASSLGAFRAASNQPQHF. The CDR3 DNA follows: TGTGCCAGCAGCTTAGGGGCGTTCAGGGCCGCCAGCAATCAGCCCCAGCATTTT.